A selection of T cell receptor beta chains follows, all from one sample in a study of cytomegalovirus exposure and HLA in healthy donors. This table comes from immunoSEQ multiplex PCR, and its TCRdb copy is limited to in-frame clones, with some not included. Here the sample spans about 140,000 clones, roughly 80% being singletons. The source material was PBMCs. These receptor sequences come from a man in his forties in good health and CMV-seropositive. Each CDR3 is given with its conserved first and last residue. Each record gives: V gene, D gene, clone size, J gene, CDR3 DNA, CDR3 protein. The D gene is left open where the match is weak. Rows may omit the clone size; those that give it use once, few, many or a size class.

TRBV5-5	-	-	TRBJ2-5	TGTGCCAGCAGCTTCGGGGGACGGGAGACCCAGTACTTC	CASSFGGRETQYF
TRBV5-1	TRBD2	-	TRBJ2-1	TGCGCCAGCAGCCGAGGACTAGCGGGGACCTACAATGAGCAGTTCTTC	CASSRGLAGTYNEQFF
TRBV19	-	once	TRBJ1-3	TGTGCCAGTAGTATTTTAGGGAGCTCTGGAAACACCATATATTTT	CASSILGSSGNTIYF
TRBV5-6	TRBD1	-	TRBJ1-2	TGTGCCAGCAGCTGGTGGACAGGGGGCCTATCAGCTAACTATGGCTACACCTTC	CASSWWTGGLSANYGYTF
TRBV6-1	TRBD2	few	TRBJ2-1	TGTGCCAGCAGGGGGACTAGCAGCCTCTACAATGAGCAGTTCTTC	CASRGTSSLYNEQFF
TRBV28	-	-	TRBJ1-5	TGTGCCAGCAGGGAGGAGGGGAGAGTGGGTCAGCCCCAGCATTTT	CASREEGRVGQPQHF
TRBV6-6	TRBD1	-	TRBJ1-4	TGTGCCAGCAGACCCCGCGGGACAGGGGAAAAACTGTTTTTT	CASRPRGTGEKLFF
TRBV6-1	-	few	TRBJ1-1	TGTGCCAGCAGGGCCGGGACTCAGGCTGAAGCTTTCTTT	CASRAGTQAEAFF
TRBV5-1	TRBD1	-	TRBJ2-3	TGCGCCAGCAGCTTGGGGACAGGGAACCCAGATACGCAGTATTTT	CASSLGTGNPDTQYF
TRBV5-6	-	-	TRBJ1-2	TGTGCCAGCAGCTTGAAGAGGACATTCTATGGCTACACCTTC	CASSLKRTFYGYTF
TRBV29-1	TRBD1	-	TRBJ2-2	TGCAGCGTTATAGGACAGGGAAACACCGGGGAGCTGTTTTTT	CSVIGQGNTGELFF
TRBV6-5	-	-	TRBJ2-7	TGTGCCAGCAGTTATGGGCAGGGGATCTCCTACGAGCAGTACTTC	CASSYGQGISYEQYF
TRBV4-1	-	-	TRBJ2-5	TGCGCCAGCAGCCAAGAGGGAGGATCAGAGACCCAGTACTTC	CASSQEGGSETQYF
TRBV6-1	TRBD2	-	TRBJ2-1	TGTGCCAGCCTCGCTAGCGGGACCCGCTACAATGAGCAGTTCTTC	CASLASGTRYNEQFF
TRBV19	-	-	TRBJ1-5	TGTGCCAGTAGTTTAGGACAGTATAGCAATCAGCCCCAGCATTTT	CASSLGQYSNQPQHF
TRBV4-3	TRBD1	-	TRBJ1-6	TGCGCCAGCAGCCAAGATGTACAGGGGGGCTATAATTCACCCCTCCACTTT	CASSQDVQGGYNSPLHF
TRBV2	-	-	TRBJ2-3	TGTGCCAGCAGTCCGCAGGGGTCGGGCACAGATACGCAGTATTTT	CASSPQGSGTDTQYF
TRBV27	-	few	TRBJ2-3	TGTGCCAGCAACCCGAGTTGGGCGACTACTAGCACAGATACGCAGTATTTT	CASNPSWATTSTDTQYF
TRBV12-5	TRBD2	-	TRBJ2-1	TGTGCTAGTGGGGAACCCGGGACTAGCGCCAATAATAGGGGCCTCTCCTACAATGAGCAGTTCTTC	CASGEPGTSANNRGLSYNEQFF